Each of the 8 T cell receptor beta chains below was sequenced from the same sample in a study of T cell repertoires in aging, cancer and after chemotherapy. Amplification of TCR beta used genomic DNA extracted from peripheral blood. A mixed TRB-A/B primer pool amplified rearranged TRB by multiplex touch-down PCR. TCRdb passed the multiplex PCR reads through MiXCR, listing each CDR3 protein once. The table lists thousands of distinct CDR3 sequences, approximately 28% of them singletons. Sequenced: blood. The receptor source for this set is a human donor with a solid tumor.

The gene calls are TRBV4-3 and TRBJ2-7, with 10 bases matching TRBD1. The ends lost 4 bases at V and 3 bases at J; junction bases unmatched: 6. The CDR3 length is 15 residues. Germline V CDR1 and CDR2: LGHNA, YSLEER. DNA for the CDR3: TGCGCCAGCAGCCGAGGACAGGGGGATAACTACGAGCAGTACTTC. Translated: CASSRGQGDNYEQYF.

The chain employs TRBV12-3 or TRBV12-4 and TRBJ2-5; 12 bases map to TRBD1. The J segment lost 5 bases and the V segment lost 7 bases, leaving 14 bases of the junction unmatched. The CDR3 is 17 amino acids. The CDR3, as DNA: TGTGCCAGCACGTCCCGGGACAGGGGGCACGTAATGGAGACCCAGTACTTC. Translation gives CASTSRDRGHVMETQYF.

This clonotype is classed as medium-sized. This chain links TRBV6-2 or TRBV6-3 with TRBJ2-1, with a weak D call TRBD2 (6 bases). There are 16 residues in the CDR3. V lost 4 bases and J 4 bases, leaving 17 bases between the germline ends. CDR1 MNHEY and CDR2 SVGEGT come from the germline V gene. The CDR3 bases are TGTGCCAGCAGTTCCCCCGCGGCGGGGTGGTACAATGAGCAGTTCTTC. Translating it yields CASSSPAAGWYNEQFF.

By share, this clonotype ranks as medium-sized (0.01 to 0.1%). The V and J genes are TRBV30 and TRBJ2-7, with unresolved D. The V and J ends lost 0 bases and 6 bases respectively, with 6 bases between them. This CDR3 region has 11 residues. CDR1 GTSNPN and CDR2 SVGIG come from the germline V gene (reference sequence). CDR3 in DNA: TGTGCCTGGAGTGTACGAGGCGAGCAGTACTTC. It codes for CAWSVRGEQYF.

In its sample, this clonotype is medium-sized. J is TRBJ1-2 and V is TRBV12-3 or TRBV12-4; 8 nucleotides align to TRBD1. This CDR3 region has 14 residues. The J segment lost 1 base and the V segment lost 6 bases, leaving 4 bases of the junction unmatched. CDR3 residues: CASSTGQVNYGYTF. CDR3 coding DNA: TGTGCCAGCAGCACGGGACAGGTTAACTATGGCTACACCTTC.

This clonotype was seen only a few times. The V call is TRBV6-2 or TRBV6-3, the J call TRBJ2-3; D is uncertain. The CDR3 covers 14 residues. Trimming cost V 8 bases and J 2 bases, with 14 bases left between them. Germline assignment: CDR1 MNHEY and CDR2 SVGEGT. The CDR3 here is CASCESSHTDTQYF. CDR3 coding DNA: TGTGCCAGCTGCGAGTCCTCGCACACAGATACGCAGTATTTT.

The chain employs TRBV6-5 and TRBJ1-5, with D possibly TRBD1 on 5 matching bases. Trimming took off 5 bases at V and 5 bases at J, with 16 bases between the two ends. Germline V gene lookup returns CDR1 MNHEY and CDR2 SVGAGI. The CDR3 spans 15 residues. DNA of the CDR3: TGTGCCAGCAGTCCTAGAGGGGCCTCTTATCAGCCCCAGCATTTT. Protein product: CASSPRGASYQPQHF.

Concerning this clonotype itself: A much larger clone is a single base away; this may be a read error. The CDR3 carries no conserved terminal phenylalanine or tryptophan, so it likely arises from a read error. The chain combines TRBV5-6 with TRBJ2-1; possible D gene TRBD2, 5 bases. CDR1 is SGHDT, CDR2 YYEEEE, per germline. Trimming removed 0 bases from V and 0 bases from J, with 10 bases in between. The CDR3 has 16 residues. The CDR3 region has the DNA TGTGCCAGCAGCTTGGGAGGGCCCCTCTCCTACAATGAGCAGTTCTTA. Translated, it gives CASSLGGPLSYNEQFL.